This TCR beta chain was observed in a study of OX40 agonist ivuxolimab in advanced cancers. Study outcomes and limitations: Some nonresponders additionally presented with little normalized T-cell clonal expansion. No antigen was identified for the clonally expanded peripheral T cells.

Trimming shortened V by 6 bases and J by 6 bases, and 17 bases separated the two germline ends. Germline lookup yields CDR1 MNHNS and CDR2 SASEGT. This CDR3 contains 14 residues. Data came from immunoSEQ multiplex PCR; TCRdb stores just in-frame clones and leaves some out. The table lists approximately 62,000 clones, roughly 88% of them singletons. This clone was recorded once. What it binds is not known. This receptor was obtained from an adult with an advanced solid tumor such as melanoma, head and neck, liver or kidney cancer. The rearrangement joins TRBV6-1 to TRBJ1-1; a weak D match, TRBD1 (5 bases). Sample: CD4+ or CD8+ T cells sorted from blood, taken in a trial of the OX40 agonist ivuxolimab. The CDR3 coding sequence is TGTGCCAGCAGGACAAGGGGAGGGGAGGCTGAAGCTTTCTTT. The encoded protein is CASRTRGGEAEAFF.